This TCR beta chain was observed in a study of blood T cell repertoires in COVID-19. About the research overall: Acute and convalescent COVID-19 samples came from the United States, Italy and Spain. The cDNA or gDNA used as material had been derived from T cells, B-cell-depleted T cells, or PBMCs.

In the source study's methods: Using reference gene primer amplification, nucleated cell counts were estimated. Clones were sequenced by immunoSEQ multiplex PCR, and TCRdb holds only the in-frame ones, with some missing. V and J calls and clone size follow that table, whereas D and trimming were derived from the DNA. This repertoire shows hundreds of thousands of clones, approximately 86% found once; its top ten account for around 1.5%. The V gene's germline CDR1 is SNHLY and CDR2 FYNNEI. V lost 7 bases and J lost 0, with 9 bases in between. This CDR3 is 13 amino acids long. This chain connects TRBV2 to TRBJ1-1; D gene unclear. Sequences were obtained from peripheral blood. This clonotype was obtained from a woman aged 55-69 years who had recovered from COVID-19. The CDR3: CASNREMNTEAFF. In nucleotides, the CDR3 is TGTGCCAGCAATCGGGAGATGAACACTGAAGCTTTCTTT.